This passage covers 9 T cell receptor beta chains from one sample sequenced in a study of T cell responses to AZD1222 COVID-19 vaccine. The assay was immunoSEQ multiplex PCR, and TCRdb's table has in-frame clones only and misses some. In the table there are around 70,000 clones, around 85% of which are singletons. The sample was peripheral blood, taken on day 0 of AZD1222 vaccination. Every receptor here comes from an adult in good health.

The chain uses TRBV4-2 and TRBJ1-5; no definite D call. This CDR3 spans 15 amino acids. Germline CDR1 is LGHNA and CDR2 is YNFKEQ. The ends were cut back, 0 bases at V and 1 base at J, with 7 bases in the middle. The CDR3 loop reads CASSQDVLSNQPQHF. Written as DNA, the CDR3 is TGTGCCAGCAGCCAAGACGTCCTCAGCAATCAGCCCCAGCATTTT.

The chain recombines TRBV19 with TRBJ1-2; 8 nucleotides match TRBD1. This CDR3 is built from 17 residues. Trimming cost V 2 bases and J 8 bases; bases outside gene matches: 16. Germline V gives CDR1 LNHDA, CDR2 SQIVND (reference sequence). CDR3: CASSITKRGGTGGGYTF. The CDR3 bases are TGTGCCAGTAGTATAACAAAGAGAGGTGGGACAGGTGGGGGCTACACCTTC. The full variable domain, in which reference TRBV19 and TRBJ1-2 provide the parts outside the CDR3, is DGGITQSPKYLFRKEGQNVTLSCEQNLNHDAMYWYRQDPGQGLRLIYYSQIVNDFQKGDIAEGYSVSREKKESFPLTVTSAQKNPTAFYLCASSITKRGGTGGGYTFGSGTRLTVV.

The J gene is TRBJ1-1, the V gene TRBV30; D ambiguous. This CDR3 spans 14 amino acids. CDR1 is GTSNPN and CDR2 is SVGIG in the germline V gene (reference sequence). V lost 0 bases, J lost 3 bases, and 11 bases lay in between. CDR3 sequence: CAWSVGTVHTEAFF. CDR3 sequence (DNA): TGTGCCTGGAGTGTAGGAACAGTGCACACTGAAGCTTTCTTT.

The gene calls are TRBV20-1 and TRBJ1-1, with D possibly TRBD1 on 5 matching bases. Between the trimmed V and J ends, which lost 3 bases and 3 bases, there was a span of 11 bases. The CDR3 runs to 13 residues. Germline loops: CDR1 DFQATT, CDR2 SNEGSKA (reference sequence). CDR3 in amino acids: CSASDDRDTEAFF. The CDR3 region has the DNA TGCAGTGCTAGTGATGACAGAGACACTGAAGCTTTCTTT.

This clone has at least ten counts. The gene calls are TRBV9 and TRBJ1-5; 9 bases are shared with TRBD1. Trimming took 0 bases from V and 8 from J; bases not matched to a gene: 6. Germline values: CDR1 SGDLS, CDR2 YYNGEE. This CDR3 has 15 amino acids. This CDR3 reads CASSVGDRAREPQHF. DNA for the CDR3: TGTGCCAGCAGCGTAGGGGACAGGGCGCGAGAGCCCCAGCATTTT.

V and J are TRBV3-1 (or the pseudogene TRBV3-2) and TRBJ1-4; a weak D match, TRBD1 (5 bases). The CDR3 spans 15 residues. V dropped 3 bases and J dropped 7 bases, with 15 bases sitting between them. The germline CDR1 and CDR2 sequences are LGHDT and YNNKEL (reference sequence). In nucleotides, the CDR3 is TGTGCCAGCAGCCATTCTACAGGCGGGGGTGAAAAACTGTTTTTT. Amino acids: CASSHSTGGGEKLFF.

The rearrangement joins TRBV9 to TRBJ2-3; tentatively, D is TRBD2 (7 bases). This CDR3 comprises 15 residues. Germline loops: CDR1 SGDLS, CDR2 YYNGEE. V dropped 5 bases and J dropped 4 bases, with 17 bases sitting between them. The CDR3 spells CASSPRGARPDTQYF. CDR3 sequence (DNA): TGTGCCAGCAGTCCCCGGGGGGCCCGCCCAGATACGCAGTATTTT.

Only one count was recorded for this clone. The chain couples TRBV11-3 to TRBJ2-3, with 7 nucleotides matching TRBD1. The CDR3 is made up of 17 amino acids. The V segment lost 10 bases and the J segment 2 bases; nucleotides outside the gene matches: 18. CDR1 and CDR2 from the germline V gene are SGHNT and YENEEA. The CDR3 here is CATAVEGASLFTDTQYF. In DNA form, the CDR3 reads TGTGCCACCGCGGTTGAGGGGGCCTCCCTCTTCACAGATACGCAGTATTTT.

The gene calls are TRBV7-9 and TRBJ2-5; 10 positions match TRBD2. The CDR3 has 16 amino acids. With 1 base clipped from V and 4 bases from J, the junction kept 6 bases outside the gene matches. Germline values: CDR1 SEHNR, CDR2 FQNEAQ (reference sequence). Here the CDR3 reads CASSLGLAGAPETQYF. The CDR3 DNA reads TGTGCCAGCAGCTTAGGGCTAGCGGGAGCCCCAGAGACCCAGTACTTC. The full variable domain, completed using reference TRBV7-9 and TRBJ2-5, is DTGVSQNPRHKITKRGQNVTFRCDPISEHNRLYWYRQTLGQGPEFLTYFQNEAQLEKSRLLSDRFSAERPKGSFSTLEIQRTEQGDSAMYLCASSLGLAGAPETQYFGPGTRLLVL.